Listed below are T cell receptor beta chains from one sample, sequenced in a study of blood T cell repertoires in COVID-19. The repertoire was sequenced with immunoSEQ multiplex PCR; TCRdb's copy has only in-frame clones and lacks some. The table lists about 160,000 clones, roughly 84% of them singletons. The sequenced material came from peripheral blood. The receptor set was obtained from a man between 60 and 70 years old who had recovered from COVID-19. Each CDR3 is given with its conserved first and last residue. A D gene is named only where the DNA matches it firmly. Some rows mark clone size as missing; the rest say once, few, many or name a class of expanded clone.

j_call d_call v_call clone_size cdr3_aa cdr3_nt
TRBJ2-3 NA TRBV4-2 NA CASSQDSAGLGTDTQYF TGTGCCAGCAGCCAAGATTCGGCAGGGTTGGGCACAGATACGCAGTATTTT
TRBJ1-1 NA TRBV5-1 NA CASSFGGIEAFF TGCGCCAGCAGCTTCGGGGGGATTGAAGCTTTCTTT
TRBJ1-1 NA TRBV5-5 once CASSRTGLNTEAFF TGTGCCAGCAGCCGTACAGGGCTTAACACTGAAGCTTTCTTT
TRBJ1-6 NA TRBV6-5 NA CASSLQGSDSPLHF TGTGCCAGCAGCCTACAGGGTTCGGATTCACCCCTCCACTTT
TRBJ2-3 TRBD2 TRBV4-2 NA CASSQKTSGGPTDTQYF TGTGCCAGCAGCCAAAAAACTAGCGGGGGGCCCACAGATACGCAGTATTTT
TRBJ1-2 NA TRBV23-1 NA CASSQSHGSSNYGYTF TGCGCCAGCAGTCAATCCCACGGGTCTTCCAACTATGGCTACACCTTC
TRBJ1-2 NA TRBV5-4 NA CASSLTQGYYGYTF TGTGCCAGCAGCTTAACTCAGGGGTACTATGGCTACACCTTC
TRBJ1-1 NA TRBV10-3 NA CAISESATEAFF TGTGCCATCAGTGAGTCGGCCACTGAAGCTTTCTTT
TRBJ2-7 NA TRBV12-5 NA CASGLGGAYEQYF TGTGCTAGTGGTTTGGGGGGGGCCTACGAGCAGTACTTC
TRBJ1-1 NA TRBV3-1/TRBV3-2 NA CASSREGTEAFF TGTGCCAGCAGCCGGGAGGGAACTGAAGCTTTCTTT
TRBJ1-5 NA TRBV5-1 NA CASSPQGLLGPQHF TGCGCCAGCAGCCCACAGGGCCTCCTGGGGCCCCAGCATTTT
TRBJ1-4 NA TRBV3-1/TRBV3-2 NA CASSQAVATNEKLFF TGTGCCAGCAGCCAAGCAGTTGCAACTAATGAAAAACTGTTTTTT
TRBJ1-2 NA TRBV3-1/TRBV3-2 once CASSQGAAHSYGYTF TGTGCCAGCAGCCAAGGGGCAGCCCACTCCTATGGCTACACCTTC
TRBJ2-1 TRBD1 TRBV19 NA CASSPLGQGRHNEQFF TGTGCCAGTAGCCCCTTAGGACAGGGAAGGCACAATGAGCAGTTCTTC
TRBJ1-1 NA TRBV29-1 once CSVITVNTEAFF TGCAGCGTCATTACGGTGAACACTGAAGCTTTCTTT
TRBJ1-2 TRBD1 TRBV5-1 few CASSYSRDRRAIRF TGCGCCAGCAGCTACAGCCGGGACAGAAGAGCGATTCGCTTC
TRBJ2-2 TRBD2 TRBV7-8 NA CASSRGPSGVGGELFF TGTGCCAGCAGCCGGGGTCCTAGCGGGGTGGGCGGGGAGCTGTTTTTT
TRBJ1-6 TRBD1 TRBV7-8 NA CASSSTGLGSPLHF TGTGCCAGCAGCTCGACAGGGTTGGGTTCACCCCTCCACTTT
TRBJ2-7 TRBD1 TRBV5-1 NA CASSEGTGQPYEQYF TGCGCCAGCAGCGAAGGGACAGGACAACCCTACGAGCAGTACTTC
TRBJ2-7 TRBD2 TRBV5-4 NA CASRPGLAGGSSYEQYF TGTGCCAGCAGGCCGGGGCTAGCGGGGGGGAGCTCCTACGAGCAGTACTTC
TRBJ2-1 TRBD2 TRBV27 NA CASSTSGGGKSYNEQFF TGTGCCAGCAGTACCTCCGGCGGGGGAAAATCCTACAATGAGCAGTTCTTC
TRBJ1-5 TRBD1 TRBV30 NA CAWSPTGPNQPQHF TGTGCCTGGAGTCCGACAGGGCCCAATCAGCCCCAGCATTTT
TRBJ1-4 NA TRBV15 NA CATSRGGEGSFEKLFF TGTGCCACCAGCAGAGGTGGGGAGGGTTCCTTTGAAAAACTGTTTTTT
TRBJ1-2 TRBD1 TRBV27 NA CASSRDRGYYGYTF TGTGCCAGCAGTCGGGACAGGGGATACTATGGCTACACCTTC
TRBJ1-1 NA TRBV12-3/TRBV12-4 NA CATLTGPATEAFF TGTGCCACCCTAACAGGGCCTGCAACTGAAGCTTTCTTT
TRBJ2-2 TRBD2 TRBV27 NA CASREAGAAGELFF TGTGCCAGCAGGGAAGCGGGGGCAGCCGGGGAGCTGTTTTTT
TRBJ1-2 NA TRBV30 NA CAWREDSIYGYTF TGTGCCTGGAGGGAGGACAGTATCTATGGCTACACCTTC
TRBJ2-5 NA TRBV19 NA CASSDDFGETQYF TGTGCCAGTAGCGACGACTTCGGAGAGACCCAGTACTTC